The entry below gives a single T cell receptor beta chain sequence along with its context. Antigen: not known. In germline, CDR1 is SGHTA, CDR2 FQGNSA. The germline V and J ends were trimmed by 5 bases and 6 bases, with 9 bases remaining between them. CDR3 size: 12 residues. TCRdb used MiXCR to reprocess the 5' RACE reads, holding one entry per CDR3 protein. The table includes approximately 290,000 distinct CDR3 sequences, more than 15% detected once. These data belong to a study of T-cell memory formation after mild COVID-19. Findings and limits, study-wide: Among CD4+ contracting clones, most were CM and EM, and CD8+ ones EMRA. Specificity for SARS-CoV-2 was not confirmed among the second-wave clones peaking on day 37. A subset of responding clones appeared in pre-infection memory, suggesting cross-reactive memory joined.

This chain uses TRBV7-2 with TRBJ2-3; D not certain. The clonotype originates from a man younger than 35 who had mild COVID-19 (a few samples of this study predate the infection). Cell type and time point are not known. Sequenced: PBMCs or a T cell subset sorted from them (not recorded which). CDR3 coding DNA: TGTGCCAGCAGCCGCCCAGCTGATACGCAGTATTTT. Its translation: CASSRPADTQYF.